Below, 3 T cell receptor beta chains from the same sample are listed, as sequenced in a study of CD8+CD57+ T cells in acquired aplastic anemia. The patients chosen for sequencing had shown expansion of CD8+CD57+ cells (detected by flow cytometry). TCR beta VDJ combinations and CDR3 sequences were profiled from genomic DNA. TCRdb itself ran the reads through MiXCR, one entry per CDR3 protein. Among under 200,000 distinct CDR3 sequences listed, around 48% were seen once. Material for sequencing was sorted CD4+, CD8+, or CD8+CD57+ T cells (not recorded which) from PBMCs. Source of these receptors: a human donor with aplastic anemia.

This clonotype was seen ten or more times. This chain joins TRBV5-4 and TRBJ1-3; D possibly corresponds to TRBD1 (6 bases). Trimming took off 0 bases at V and 4 bases at J, with 11 bases between the two ends. CDR1 and CDR2 (germline): SGHNT, YYREEE (reference sequence). This CDR3 comprises 15 residues. The CDR3 DNA sequence: TGTGCCAGCAGCTTGGATGCAGGGGCCGGAAACACCATATATTTT. This sequence encodes CASSLDAGAGNTIYF.

In the case of this clonotype: This may come from a read error, since a much larger clone is one base off. V usage is TRBV5-6 and J usage is TRBJ1-6; 7 bases map to TRBD1. The CDR3 loop spans 15 amino acids. Germline loops: CDR1 SGHDT, CDR2 YYEEEE. In nucleotides, the CDR3 is TGTGCCAGCAGCTTGGGACAGGGAAACAATTCACCCCTCCGCTTT. Amino acids: CASSLGQGNNSPLRF.

At least ten counts were recorded for this clonotype. The chain couples TRBV9 to TRBJ2-7; D is perhaps TRBD2 (6 bases). V shed 0 bases and J shed 0 bases, with 10 bases lying between them. CDR1 is SGDLS, CDR2 YYNGEE, per germline. This CDR3 contains 15 residues. Here the CDR3 reads CASSVGRGSSYEQYF. The CDR3 DNA follows: TGTGCCAGCAGCGTAGGGCGGGGTAGCTCCTACGAGCAGTACTTC.